The 4 T cell receptor beta chains given below trace back to one sample, sequenced in a study of blood T cell repertoires in COVID-19. Profiled with immunoSEQ multiplex PCR; TCRdb holds only in-frame clones, not every one. Of roughly 50,000 clones listed, roughly 85% are singletons. Material: peripheral blood. Receptors originate from a woman older than 75 with COVID-19, enrolled during active disease.

The chain links TRBV3-1 (or the pseudogene TRBV3-2) to TRBJ1-2; no firm D call. The CDR3 is made up of 16 amino acids. From germline, CDR1 is LGHDT and CDR2 YNNKEL (reference sequence). V shed 1 base and J shed 4 bases, with 16 bases lying between them. The CDR3 DNA reads as TGTGCCAGCAGCCAAGCATGGGCCAGCGGGTCCTATGGCTACACCTTC. This encodes CASSQAWASGSYGYTF.

This chain joins TRBV7-2 and TRBJ2-4; TRBD1 agrees at 7 bases. V dropped 3 bases and J dropped 1; count of bases not matched to a gene: 3. The germline gives CDR1 SGHTA, CDR2 FQGNSA. The CDR3 loop spans 15 amino acids. CDR3 region: CASSFRQGAKNIQYF. The CDR3 DNA reads as TGTGCCAGCAGCTTCAGACAGGGTGCCAAAAACATTCAGTACTTC.

This chain links TRBV4-1 with TRBJ2-7; TRBD2 matches 7 bases. The germline gives CDR1 MGHRA, CDR2 YSYEKL. The CDR3 contains 15 residues. Unmatched junction bases numbered 7, after V lost 4 bases and J lost 1 base. This chain's CDR3 is CASSRQVAGSYEQYF. In nucleotides, the CDR3 is TGCGCCAGCAGCCGCCAAGTAGCGGGTTCCTACGAGCAGTACTTC.

This chain links TRBV11-2 with TRBJ2-7; the match to TRBD1 covers 7 bases. The CDR3 covers 15 residues. Germline V gives CDR1 SGHAT, CDR2 FQNNGV. V shed 2 bases and J 3 bases; nucleotides not matched to a gene: 7. CDR3 bases: TGTGCCAGCAGCTTAAATCGGGACAGCCTCTACGAGCAGTACTTC. Protein product: CASSLNRDSLYEQYF.